The 28 T cell receptor beta chains in this list originate from one sample, sequenced in a study of T cells in localized non-small cell lung cancer. TCRdb keeps only in-frame clones here, not all; method: immunoSEQ multiplex PCR. Counted here are tens of thousands of clones, 88% occurring once; the ten biggest clones make up less than 3%. Sequenced here: peripheral blood, sampled before any cancer treatment. These receptors came from a woman aged 35 to 70 with stage I lung adenocarcinoma.

The chain recombines TRBV18 with TRBJ1-1; D not resolved. CDR3 length equals 15 residues. Looked up from germline, CDR1 is KGHSH and CDR2 is LQKENI. Trimming left V 3 bases short and J 4 bases short, with 15 bases between. The CDR3 nucleotides read TGTGCCAGCTCACCGCTTGTCCAGGACGGCACTGAAGCTTTCTTT. Amino acids: CASSPLVQDGTEAFF.

The rearrangement uses TRBV27 and TRBJ1-1; D is possibly TRBD1 (6 bases). Germline CDR1 and CDR2: MNHEY and SMNVEV (reference sequence). The V and J ends lost 3 bases and 0 bases respectively, with 8 bases between them. This CDR3 region has 14 residues. DNA for the CDR3: TGTGCCAGCAGTTTGGGGGGCTTGAACACTGAAGCTTTCTTT. Amino acids: CASSLGGLNTEAFF.

This chain connects TRBV28 to TRBJ2-3, with D perhaps matching TRBD1 or TRBD2 (6 bases each). V lost 6 bases to trimming and J lost 3 bases, with 16 bases between them. From germline, CDR1 is MDHEN and CDR2 SYDVKM. This CDR3 spans 15 amino acids. For the CDR3, the DNA is TGTGCCAGCAGCCGAGGGGGGATAAAGACAGATACGCAGTATTTT. This translates into CASSRGGIKTDTQYF.

The chain has TRBV11-3 and TRBJ2-3, with 8 nucleotides matching TRBD2. Germline CDR1 and CDR2: SGHNT and YENEEA. This CDR3 region has 15 residues. J was trimmed by 6 bases and V by 1 base; bases with no gene match: 6. Written as DNA, the CDR3 is TGTGCCAGCAGCTTAGGAGCGGGAGAACCCGATACGCAGTATTTT. This translates into CASSLGAGEPDTQYF.

J is TRBJ1-4 and V is TRBV15; D is unclear. The germline V gene has CDR1 LNHNV and CDR2 YYDKDF (reference sequence). The V and J ends lost 5 bases and 2 bases respectively, with 12 bases between them. The CDR3 has 15 amino acids. The CDR3 DNA is TGTGCCACCAGCCGTTTGGTCGGGACTAATGAAAAACTGTTTTTT. Amino acids: CATSRLVGTNEKLFF.

In its sample, this clone was seen a few times. V usage is TRBV7-9 and J usage is TRBJ1-3; D is ambiguous. The CDR3 has 12 amino acids. Germline assignment: CDR1 SEHNR and CDR2 FQNEAQ (reference sequence). V was cut by 4 bases and J by 8 bases, with 9 bases left in between. CDR3 loop: CASSSSEDTIYF. In nucleotides, the CDR3 is TGTGCCAGCAGCTCCTCGGAGGACACCATATATTTT. The complete variable domain, with remaining parts taken from reference TRBV7-9 and TRBJ1-3, reads DTGVSQNPRHKITKRGQNVTFRCDPISEHNRLYWYRQTLGQGPEFLTYFQNEAQLEKSRLLSDRFSAERPKGSFSTLEIQRTEQGDSAMYLCASSSSEDTIYFGEGSWLTVV.

The chain uses TRBV5-1 and TRBJ1-1; maybe TRBD1 (5 bases). Deletions cut 0 bases from V and 3 bases from J, with 12 bases between. CDR3 length: 15 amino acids. Germline V CDR1 and CDR2: SGHRS, YFSETQ. The CDR3 region has the DNA TGCGCCAGCAGCTTGGAGCAGGGCTGGGACACTGAAGCTTTCTTT. It specifies CASSLEQGWDTEAFF.

V is TRBV4-1 and J is TRBJ2-5; tentative D call: TRBD2 (5 bases). The ends were cut back, 4 bases at V and 2 bases at J, with 14 bases in the middle. Germline V gene lookup returns CDR1 MGHRA and CDR2 YSYEKL. CDR3 size: 15 residues. CDR3 DNA: TGCGCCAGCAGCCGCCAAACTAGAAAACAAGAGACCCAGTACTTC. Encoded protein: CASSRQTRKQETQYF.

Here the CDR3 DNA reads TGTGCCATCAGGGACTCGAGTCGACAAGAGACCCAGTACTTC. Its translation is CAIRDSSRQETQYF. The genes are TRBV10-3 and TRBJ2-5; D possibly corresponds to TRBD2 (5 bases). Germline CDR1 reads ENHRY; CDR2 reads SYGVKD. V was trimmed by 6 bases and J by 2 bases, leaving 13 bases between them. The CDR3 has 14 amino acids.

Only a few counts were recorded for this clone. The chain recombines TRBV4-2 with TRBJ2-7, with 9 bases identical to TRBD1. CDR1 and CDR2 from the germline V gene are LGHNA and YNFKEQ. This CDR3 is 18 amino acids long. J lost 1 base, V lost 0 bases, and 10 bases had no gene match. CDR3 nucleotides: TGTGCCAGCAGCCAAGATCGGGGGACAGGGACAGTGTCCTACGAGCAGTACTTC. Encoded protein: CASSQDRGTGTVSYEQYF.

The chain combines TRBV10-3 with TRBJ2-5; D call uncertain. The V end was cut by 3 bases, the J end by 7 bases, with 9 bases between. Germline V gene sequence: CDR1 ENHRY, CDR2 SYGVKD. The CDR3 is 12 residues long. The chain's CDR3 is CAISETEGTQYF. For the CDR3, the DNA is TGTGCCATCAGTGAAACAGAAGGGACCCAGTACTTC.

The V gene is TRBV15, the J gene TRBJ1-6, with D uncertain. Germline V gives CDR1 LNHNV, CDR2 YYDKDF (reference sequence). This CDR3 has 16 amino acids. Trimming removed 0 bases at V and 10 bases at J, with 16 bases between. The CDR3 here is CATSRDRNRGWSPLHF. DNA of the CDR3: TGTGCCACCAGCAGAGATCGTAATCGAGGTTGGTCACCCCTCCACTTT.

Only a few counts were recorded for this clone. V and J are TRBV6-1 and TRBJ2-7, with a tentative D call TRBD2 (5 bases). The CDR3 is made up of 14 amino acids. The germline V gene has CDR1 MNHNS and CDR2 SASEGT. V lost 4 bases and J lost 0, with 10 bases in between. The CDR3 bases are TGTGCCAGCAGTGCCGGACTGAACTCCTACGAGCAGTACTTC. Residues: CASSAGLNSYEQYF.

The chain recombines TRBV28 with TRBJ2-7; no reliable D call. The CDR3 consists of 11 residues. CDR1 MDHEN and CDR2 SYDVKM come from the germline V gene. V was shortened by 4 bases and J by 9 bases, with 10 bases between the two germline ends. CDR3 DNA sequence: TGTGCCAGCAGTTGGACGGACGGGCAGTACTTC. It encodes CASSWTDGQYF.

This chain joins TRBV19 and TRBJ2-7; weak D call: TRBD1 (7 bases). V shed 1 base and J shed 0 bases, with 10 bases lying between them. The CDR3 totals 15 residues. Germline assignment: CDR1 LNHDA and CDR2 SQIVND (reference sequence). For the CDR3, the DNA is TGTGCCAGTAGTATAGGCGGGACAGCCTCCTACGAGCAGTACTTC. This translates into CASSIGGTASYEQYF.

The chain joins TRBV2 to TRBJ2-4, with 8 bases that match TRBD2. J gave up 9 bases and V 1 base, and 5 bases lay outside the gene matches. CDR3 length: 14 amino acids. Germline V CDR1 and CDR2: SNHLY, FYNNEI. The CDR3 reads CASSEGTSYGIQYF. DNA of the CDR3: TGTGCCAGCAGTGAAGGGACTAGCTATGGCATTCAGTACTTC.

The V call is TRBV28, the J call TRBJ2-1; 8 positions agree with TRBD1. CDR1 and CDR2 from the germline V gene are MDHEN and SYDVKM. This CDR3 contains 19 residues. The J segment lost 0 bases and the V segment lost 7 bases, leaving 17 bases of the junction unmatched. CDR3 amino acids: CASTAHGQGIPLSYNEQFF. The CDR3, as DNA: TGTGCCAGCACCGCTCACGGACAGGGAATCCCTCTCTCCTACAATGAGCAGTTCTTC.

The rearrangement joins TRBV5-1 to TRBJ2-2; TRBD1 or TRBD2 may be the D gene (5 bases each). Trimming pared 3 bases from V and 4 bases from J, leaving 10 bases between. Germline CDR1 SGHRS, CDR2 YFSETQ. This CDR3 has 14 amino acids. CDR3 residues: CASSSQDSTGELFF. The CDR3 DNA follows: TGCGCCAGCAGCTCACAGGACTCCACCGGGGAGCTGTTTTTT.

CDR3 DNA: TGTGCCAGCTCACCACCGTCCCTAGCGGGAGGGTCCTACAATGAGCAGTTCTTC. It is translated as CASSPPSLAGGSYNEQFF. The chain has TRBV18 and TRBJ2-1; TRBD2 matches 12 bases. V lost 0 bases, J lost 1 base, and 4 bases stayed unmatched. The CDR3 loop spans 18 amino acids. CDR1 and CDR2 (germline): KGHSH, LQKENI. The whole variable domain, remainder taken from reference TRBV18 and TRBJ2-1, is NAGVMQNPRHLVRRRGQEARLRCSPMKGHSHVYWYRQLPEEGLKFMVYLQKENIIDESGMPKERFSAEFPKEGPSILRIQQVVRGDSAAYFCASSPPSLAGGSYNEQFFGPGTRLTVL.

This chain uses TRBV4-1 with TRBJ2-5; 9 nucleotides line up with TRBD2. Trimming took 4 bases from V and 4 from J; bases not matched to a gene: 4. The CDR3 extends over 14 amino acids. CDR1 MGHRA and CDR2 YSYEKL come from the germline V gene. The DNA of the CDR3 is TGCGCCAGCAGCCGTAGCGGGAGTCGAGAGACCCAGTACTTC. As protein: CASSRSGSRETQYF.

The chain carries TRBV5-1 and TRBJ1-1, with D perhaps TRBD1 (5 bases). Germline V gene data show CDR1 as SGHRS and CDR2 as YFSETQ. Trimming left V 0 bases short and J 0 bases short, with 15 bases between. This CDR3 is built from 17 residues. The DNA for the CDR3 is TGCGCCAGCAGCTTGGCCCCTCTCGACAGCCTGAACACTGAAGCTTTCTTT. Its translation: CASSLAPLDSLNTEAFF.

The chain uses TRBV18 and TRBJ2-5; D remains unclear. CDR3 length: 12 amino acids. CDR1 and CDR2 (germline): KGHSH, LQKENI. V lost 2 bases and J lost 2, with 3 bases in between. The DNA for the CDR3 is TGTGCCAGCTCACCAGGGCAAGAGACCCAGTACTTC. Its translation: CASSPGQETQYF.

The V call is TRBV27, the J call TRBJ2-7; 8 positions agree with TRBD1. Germline V lookup: CDR1 MNHEY, CDR2 SMNVEV (reference sequence). V gave up 4 bases and J gave up 6 bases; unmatched junction bases: 8. This CDR3 spans 14 amino acids. CDR3 DNA sequence: TGTGCCAGCAGTTCCGGGACAGGACCCGTCGAGCAGTACTTC. Translated: CASSSGTGPVEQYF.

The chain is built from TRBV11-2 and TRBJ1-1; TRBD1 aligns across 7 bases. CDR3 length equals 15 residues. V lost 2 bases to trimming and J lost 3 bases; unmatched junction nucleotides: 6. Looked up from germline, CDR1 is SGHAT and CDR2 is FQNNGV. CDR3 bases: TGTGCCAGCAGCTTAAGGCAGGGGGGGGACACTGAAGCTTTCTTT. Translating gives CASSLRQGGDTEAFF.

This clone is medium-sized by share. The gene calls are TRBV29-1 and TRBJ2-7; D is possibly TRBD1 (5 bases). Trimming cost V 3 bases and J 5 bases, with 8 bases left between them. CDR3 length: 11 residues. The germline V gene has CDR1 SQVTM and CDR2 ANQGSEA. CDR3 nucleotide sequence: TGCAGCGTTGAGGCAGGGAACGAGCAGTACTTC. Amino acids: CSVEAGNEQYF.

The chain has TRBV4-2 and TRBJ2-7, with 10 bases lining up with TRBD1. This CDR3 comprises 17 residues. V gave up 2 bases and J gave up 5 bases; unmatched junction bases: 12. Germline assignment: CDR1 LGHNA and CDR2 YNFKEQ. As DNA, the CDR3 is TGTGCCAGCAGCCAATCTGTCGCCGGGACAGGGGTTGACGAGCAGTACTTC. This encodes CASSQSVAGTGVDEQYF.

This clone was detected once. CDR3 region: CAWSVHGGETQYF. The DNA for the CDR3 is TGTGCCTGGAGTGTACATGGGGGAGAGACCCAGTACTTC. The chain couples TRBV30 to TRBJ2-5; D is perhaps TRBD1 or TRBD2 (5 bases each). The CDR3 runs 13 residues. V lost 0 bases, J lost 4 bases, and 9 bases lay in between. Germline-derived CDR1 and CDR2 are GTSNPN and SVGIG (reference sequence).

This rearrangement joins TRBV30 to TRBJ2-3; no definite D call. There are 14 residues in the CDR3. Germline V gene lookup returns CDR1 GTSNPN and CDR2 SVGIG (reference sequence). Trimming pared 4 bases from V and 0 bases from J, leaving 11 bases between. CDR3 DNA: TGTGCCTGGACTGACGGTAGAAGCACAGATACGCAGTATTTT. Amino acids: CAWTDGRSTDTQYF.